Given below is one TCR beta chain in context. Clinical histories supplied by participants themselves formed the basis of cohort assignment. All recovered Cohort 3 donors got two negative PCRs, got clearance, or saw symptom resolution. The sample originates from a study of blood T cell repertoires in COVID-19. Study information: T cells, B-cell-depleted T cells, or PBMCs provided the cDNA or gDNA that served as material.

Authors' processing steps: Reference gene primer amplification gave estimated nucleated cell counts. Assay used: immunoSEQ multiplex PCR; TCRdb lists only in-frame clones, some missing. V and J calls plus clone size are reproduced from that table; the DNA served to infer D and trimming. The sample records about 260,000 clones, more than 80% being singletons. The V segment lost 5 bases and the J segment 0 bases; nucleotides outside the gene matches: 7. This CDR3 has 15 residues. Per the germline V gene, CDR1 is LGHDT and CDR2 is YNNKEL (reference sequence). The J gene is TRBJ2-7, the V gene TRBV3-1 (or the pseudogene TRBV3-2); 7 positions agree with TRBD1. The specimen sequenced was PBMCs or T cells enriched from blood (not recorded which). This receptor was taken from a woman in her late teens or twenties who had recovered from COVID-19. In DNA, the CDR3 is TGTGCCAGCAGCTCCGGACAGGCTTCCTCCTACGAGCAGTACTTC. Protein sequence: CASSSGQASSYEQYF.